The rows below give T cell receptor beta chains drawn from one sample of a study of human T cells and chemical hapten exposure. TCRdb used MiXCR to reprocess the RACE reads, holding one entry per CDR3 protein. The data contain roughly 50,000 distinct CDR3 sequences, 11% of them singletons. The sequencing here drew on whole blood, taken in connection with sensitization to the hapten diphenylcyclopropenone (DPC). The receptors originated from a woman between 35 and 50 years old with alopecia areata. Some clones in this sample may be carry-over from other donors' samples. Both conserved end residues are trimmed from each CDR3. A D gene is named only where the DNA matches it firmly. Clone size is not always given. Where it is, it says once, few, many or a class for expanded clones.

cdr3_aa	v_call	clone_size	j_call	d_call
ASSPGHQTDTQY	TRBV7-2	NA	TRBJ2-3	NA
ASSVDSRASGNTIY	TRBV9	few	TRBJ1-3	NA
SVAPTRGGELF	TRBV29-1	NA	TRBJ2-2	NA
ASSLGFGGKAF	TRBV28	NA	TRBJ1-1	NA
SARAPNYEQY	TRBV20-1	many	TRBJ2-7	NA
ASSSTSGGTDTQY	TRBV6-4	many	TRBJ2-3	TRBD2
ASSFGGQYYEQY	TRBV28	NA	TRBJ2-7	NA
ASSPRTVTQPQH	TRBV18	few	TRBJ1-5	NA
ASTAGQVFGYT	TRBV19	NA	TRBJ1-2	TRBD1
ASSQEGTARGEQF	TRBV3-1	NA	TRBJ2-1	TRBD1
ASSPGTYPSEQY	TRBV28	NA	TRBJ2-7	NA